This TCR beta chain was profiled in a study of shared clonotypes between healthy human individuals. Study-wide findings and caveats: Limitation of the genetic and exposure-history diversity represented came from the few donors.

Comment on this clone: Its antigen is not identified. The same CDR3 also results from other DNA sequences found in this sample.

Each donor was a Caucasian adult residing in Nashville, Tennessee. CDR1 MDHEN and CDR2 SYDVKM come from the germline V gene. V was cut by 2 bases and J by 7 bases, with 6 bases left in between. The CDR3 is 12 amino acids. Assay used: immunoSEQ multiplex PCR; TCRdb lists only in-frame clones, some missing. The sample has around 1.6 million clones; 95% to 99% are singletons. The chain employs TRBV28 and TRBJ1-5; no reliable D call. The sequence was collected from a man under 40 in good health. The sample taken for sequencing was naive CD4+ T cells sorted from blood. Subset meaning: CD45RA+ positively selected. CDR3 region: CASSLSVQPQHF. As DNA, the CDR3 is TGTGCCAGCAGTTTAAGTGTCCAGCCCCAGCATTTT.